These 6 T cell receptor beta chains came from one sample sequenced in a study of cytomegalovirus exposure and HLA in healthy donors. PCR amplification relied on 60 Vbeta primers (plus 13 Jbeta primers). Method: immunoSEQ multiplex PCR; TCRdb's copy keeps in-frame clones and lacks some. The sample contains tens of thousands of clones, roughly 79% of which appear only once. The sequenced sample consisted of PBMCs. These receptors all stem from a man over 45 in good health and CMV-seronegative.

This clone has only one observation. The CDR3 protein is CAGRKGEGQISTDTQYF. The CDR3 region has the DNA TGTGCCGGCCGCAAGGGGGAAGGACAGATTAGCACAGATACGCAGTATTTT. The V and J genes are TRBV21-1 and TRBJ2-3; the tabulated D call, TRBD1, remains unverified against the DNA. TRBV21-1 is designated a pseudogene. This CDR3 has 17 amino acids.

The chain uses TRBV11-2 and TRBJ1-1; D is undetermined. CDR1 SGHAT and CDR2 FQNNGV come from the germline V gene. The CDR3 is 13 amino acids. Trimming stripped 6 bases from V and 7 bases from J, with 15 bases between. The DNA for the CDR3 is TGTGCCAGCAGACCAAGCAGCGGTAGTGAAGCTTTCTTT. Encoded protein: CASRPSSGSEAFF. Full variable domain (outside the CDR3, taken from reference TRBV11-2 and TRBJ1-1): EAGVAQSPRYKIIEKRQSVAFWCNPISGHATLYWYQQILGQGPKLLIQFQNNGVVDDSQLPKDRFSAERLKGVDSTLKIQPAKLEDSAVYLCASRPSSGSEAFFGQGTRLTVV.

This chain links TRBV10-1 with TRBJ1-1, with D perhaps TRBD1 (6 bases). Trimming stripped 5 bases from V and 11 bases from J, with 15 bases between. The CDR3 extends over 12 amino acids. The germline CDR1 and CDR2 sequences are WNHNN and SYGVQD (reference sequence). CDR3: CASSRDRLEAFF. CDR3 bases: TGCGCCAGCAGTCGAGACAGGTTAGAGGCTTTCTTT.

The rearrangement joins TRBV30 to TRBJ2-5; D is unresolved. There are 13 residues in the CDR3. The germline V gene has CDR1 GTSNPN and CDR2 SVGIG (reference sequence). Trimming removed 0 bases at V and 3 bases at J, with 8 bases between. DNA for the CDR3: TGTGCCTGGAGTGTTTCACTGGAAGAGACCCAGTACTTC. It translates to CAWSVSLEETQYF. Full variable domain (rest looked up from reference TRBV30 and TRBJ2-5): SQTIHQWPATLVQPVGSPLSLECTVEGTSNPNLYWYRQAAGRGLQLLFYSVGIGQISSEVPQNLSASRPQDRQFILSSKKLLLSDSGFYLCAWSVSLEETQYFGPGTRLLVL.

In its sample, this clone was seen a few times. The CDR3 loop is CASGGQGAIFYGYTF. The CDR3 nucleotides read TGTGCCAGTGGGGGACAGGGGGCGATTTTCTATGGCTACACCTTC. This chain links TRBV19 with TRBJ1-2, with 12 bases that match TRBD1. With V trimmed by 8 bases and J by 4 bases, 8 bases remained unmatched. The CDR3 contains 15 residues. Germline V gives CDR1 LNHDA, CDR2 SQIVND (reference sequence).

For this clone: Germline and junction disagree at one end, which may indicate a read error. The chain carries TRBV7-7 and TRBJ2-1, with 11 positions matching TRBD2. This CDR3 contains 15 residues. Germline V lookup: CDR1 SSHAT, CDR2 FNYEAQ (reference sequence). Written as DNA, the CDR3 is TGTGCTAGCAGCTTAGCTAGCGGGGGGTACAATGAGCAGTTCTTC. Protein product: CASSLASGGYNEQFF.